Each of the 6 T cell receptor beta chains below was sequenced from the same sample in a study of blood T cell repertoires in COVID-19. TCRdb's table, derived via immunoSEQ multiplex PCR, lists solely in-frame clones and lacks some. The sample lists 110,000 to 150,000 clones, more than 65% occurring once. Sequenced material: peripheral blood. Receptors were obtained from an elderly man with acute or convalescent COVID-19.

J is TRBJ1-2 and V is TRBV5-8; TRBD1 aligns across 10 bases. The length of the CDR3 is 17 residues. Germline CDR1 SGHTS, CDR2 YDEGEE. Losses at the gene ends were 2 bases for V and 2 bases for J; bases not matched to a gene: 9. The CDR3 DNA is TGTGCCAGCAGCTTAAAGACAGGGGGCTGGTCCAACTATGGCTACACCTTC. Its protein product is CASSLKTGGWSNYGYTF.

This chain joins TRBV5-1 and TRBJ1-6, with a possible D match to TRBD1 (5 bases). Trimming removed 0 bases from V and 7 bases from J, with 8 bases in between. The CDR3 extends over 14 amino acids. The germline V gene encodes CDR1 SGHRS and CDR2 YFSETQ. The CDR3 DNA reads as TGCGCCAGCAGCTTGGAGTCAGGGAATTCACCCCTCCACTTT. This encodes CASSLESGNSPLHF.

This CDR3 is CASSPGGETQYF. In nucleotides, the CDR3 is TGTGCCAGCAGTCCAGGGGGAGAGACCCAGTACTTC. V is TRBV12-3 or TRBV12-4 and J is TRBJ2-5, with 7 nucleotides matching TRBD1. V was clipped by 5 bases and J by 4 bases; unmatched bases: 1. The CDR3 consists of 12 residues.

The rearrangement links TRBV5-4 to TRBJ1-1; no clear D gene. V was clipped by 0 bases and J by 0 bases, with 6 bases between them. The V gene's germline CDR1 is SGHNT and CDR2 YYREEE (reference sequence). This CDR3 has 14 amino acids. CDR3 nucleotide sequence: TGTGCCAGCAGCTTGGAACAGCTGAACACTGAAGCTTTCTTT. Amino acids: CASSLEQLNTEAFF.

Notes on this clone: This same CDR3 is encoded by further DNA sequences in the sample. This chain joins TRBV2 and TRBJ1-1; D uncertain. Germline lookup yields CDR1 SNHLY and CDR2 FYNNEI. This CDR3 is 13 amino acids long. V was trimmed by 4 bases and J by 3 bases, leaving 9 bases between them. The CDR3: CASSVGRDTEAFF. Here the CDR3 DNA reads TGTGCCAGCAGTGTCGGGAGGGACACTGAAGCTTTCTTT.

The chain has TRBV29-1 and TRBJ1-1, with D uncertain. The CDR3 contains 12 residues. Between the trimmed V and J ends, which lost 8 bases and 1 base, there was a span of 11 bases. Germline V gives CDR1 SQVTM, CDR2 ANQGSEA. The CDR3 sequence is CSSDRGNTEAFF. CDR3 DNA sequence: TGCAGCAGTGACCGGGGGAACACTGAAGCTTTCTTT.